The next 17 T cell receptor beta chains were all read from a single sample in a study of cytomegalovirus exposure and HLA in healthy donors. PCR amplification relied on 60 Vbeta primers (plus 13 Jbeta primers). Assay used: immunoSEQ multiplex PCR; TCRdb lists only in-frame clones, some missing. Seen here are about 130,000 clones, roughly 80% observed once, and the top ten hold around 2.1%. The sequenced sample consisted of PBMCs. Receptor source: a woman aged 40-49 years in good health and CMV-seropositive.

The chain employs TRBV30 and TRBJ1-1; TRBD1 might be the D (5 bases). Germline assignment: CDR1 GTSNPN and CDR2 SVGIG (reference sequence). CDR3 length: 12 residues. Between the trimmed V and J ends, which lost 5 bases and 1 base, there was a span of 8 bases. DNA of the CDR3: TGTGCCTGGGGGGGGGAGAACACTGAAGCTTTCTTT. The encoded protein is CAWGGENTEAFF.

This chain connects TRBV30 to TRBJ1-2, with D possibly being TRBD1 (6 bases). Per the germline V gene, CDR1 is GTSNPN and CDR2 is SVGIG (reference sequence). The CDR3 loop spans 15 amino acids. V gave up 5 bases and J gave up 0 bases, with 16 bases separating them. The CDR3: CAWEGQQVANYGYTF. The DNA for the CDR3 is TGTGCCTGGGAGGGACAACAGGTAGCTAACTATGGCTACACCTTC.

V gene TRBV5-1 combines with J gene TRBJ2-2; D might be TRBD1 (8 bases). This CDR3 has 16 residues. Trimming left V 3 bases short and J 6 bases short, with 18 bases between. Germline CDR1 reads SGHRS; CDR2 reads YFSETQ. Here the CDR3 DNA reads TGCGCCAGCAGCTCGCGTGGACAGGGAGGGGCCGGGGAGCTGTTTTTT. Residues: CASSSRGQGGAGELFF.

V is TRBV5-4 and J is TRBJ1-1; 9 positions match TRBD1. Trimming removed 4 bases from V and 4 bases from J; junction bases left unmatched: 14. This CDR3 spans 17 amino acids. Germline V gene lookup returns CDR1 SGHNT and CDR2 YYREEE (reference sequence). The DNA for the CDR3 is TGTGCCAGCAGCCTTGGGATAACAGGGGGCGGCGTCACTGAAGCTTTCTTT. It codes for CASSLGITGGGVTEAFF.

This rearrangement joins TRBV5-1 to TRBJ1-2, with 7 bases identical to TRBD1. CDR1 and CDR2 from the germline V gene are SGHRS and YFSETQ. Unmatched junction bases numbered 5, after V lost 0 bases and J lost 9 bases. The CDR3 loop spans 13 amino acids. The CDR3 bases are TGCGCCAGCAGCTTGGCTGGGACAGTTCGCTACACCTTC. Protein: CASSLAGTVRYTF. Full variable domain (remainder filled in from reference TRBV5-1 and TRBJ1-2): KAGVTQTPRYLIKTRGQQVTLSCSPISGHRSVSWYQQTPGQGLQFLFEYFSETQRNKGNFPGRFSGRQFSNSRSEMNVSTLELGDSALYLCASSLAGTVRYTFGSGTRLTVV.

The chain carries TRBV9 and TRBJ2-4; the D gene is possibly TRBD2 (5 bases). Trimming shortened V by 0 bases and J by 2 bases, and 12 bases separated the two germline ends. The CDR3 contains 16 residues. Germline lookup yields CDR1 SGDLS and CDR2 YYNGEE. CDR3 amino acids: CASSVAGVGTKNIQYF. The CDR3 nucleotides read TGTGCCAGCAGCGTAGCCGGGGTAGGAACCAAAAACATTCAGTACTTC. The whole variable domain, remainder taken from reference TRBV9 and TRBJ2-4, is DSGVTQTPKHLITATGQRVTLRCSPRSGDLSVYWYQQSLDQGLQFLIQYYNGEERAKGNILERFSAQQFPDLHSELNLSSLELGDSALYFCASSVAGVGTKNIQYFGAGTRLSVL.

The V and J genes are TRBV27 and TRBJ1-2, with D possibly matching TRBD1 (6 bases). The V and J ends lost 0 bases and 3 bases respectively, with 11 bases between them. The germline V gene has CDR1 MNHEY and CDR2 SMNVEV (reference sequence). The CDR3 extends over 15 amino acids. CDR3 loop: CASSLSRGAHYGYTF. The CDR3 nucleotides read TGTGCCAGCAGTTTATCCCGGGGGGCCCACTATGGCTACACCTTC.

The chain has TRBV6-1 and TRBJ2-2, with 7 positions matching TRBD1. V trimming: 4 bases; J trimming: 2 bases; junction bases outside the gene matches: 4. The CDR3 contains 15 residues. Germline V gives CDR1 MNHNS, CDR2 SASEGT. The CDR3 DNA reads TGTGCCAGCAGTGGACGGGACAGAAACACCGGGGAGCTGTTTTTT. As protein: CASSGRDRNTGELFF.

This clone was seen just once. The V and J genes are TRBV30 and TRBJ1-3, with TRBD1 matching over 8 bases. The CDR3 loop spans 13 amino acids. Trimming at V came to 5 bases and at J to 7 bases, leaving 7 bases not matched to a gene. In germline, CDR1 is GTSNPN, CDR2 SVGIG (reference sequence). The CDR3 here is CAWGQGASNTIYF. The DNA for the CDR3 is TGTGCCTGGGGACAGGGTGCTTCGAACACCATATATTTT. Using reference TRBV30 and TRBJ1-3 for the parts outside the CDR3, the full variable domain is SQTIHQWPATLVQPVGSPLSLECTVEGTSNPNLYWYRQAAGRGLQLLFYSVGIGQISSEVPQNLSASRPQDRQFILSSKKLLLSDSGFYLCAWGQGASNTIYFGEGSWLTVV.

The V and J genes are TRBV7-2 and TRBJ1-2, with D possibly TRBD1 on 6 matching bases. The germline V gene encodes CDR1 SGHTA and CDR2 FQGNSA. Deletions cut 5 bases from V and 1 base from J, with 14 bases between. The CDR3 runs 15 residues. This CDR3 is CASSPTGLSNYGYTF. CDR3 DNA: TGTGCCAGCAGCCCCACAGGGTTGAGTAACTATGGCTACACCTTC. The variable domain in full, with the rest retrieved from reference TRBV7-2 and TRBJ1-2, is GAGVSQSPSNKVTEKGKDVELRCDPISGHTALYWYRQSLGQGLEFLIYFQGNSAPDKSGLPSDRFSAERTGGSVSTLTIQRTQQEDSAVYLCASSPTGLSNYGYTFGSGTRLTVV.

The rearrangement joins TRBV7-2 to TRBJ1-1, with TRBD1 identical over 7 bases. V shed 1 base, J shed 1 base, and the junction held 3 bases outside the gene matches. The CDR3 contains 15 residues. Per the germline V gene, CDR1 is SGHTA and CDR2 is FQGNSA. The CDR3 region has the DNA TGTGCCAGCAGCTTAGAACAGGGGTGGAACACTGAAGCTTTCTTT. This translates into CASSLEQGWNTEAFF.

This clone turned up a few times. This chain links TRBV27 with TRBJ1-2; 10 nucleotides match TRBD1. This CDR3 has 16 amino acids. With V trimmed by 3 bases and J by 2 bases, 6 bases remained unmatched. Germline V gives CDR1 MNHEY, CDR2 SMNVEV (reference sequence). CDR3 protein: CASSFTRDRGNYGYTF. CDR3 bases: TGTGCCAGCAGTTTCACCCGGGACAGGGGAAACTATGGCTACACCTTC.

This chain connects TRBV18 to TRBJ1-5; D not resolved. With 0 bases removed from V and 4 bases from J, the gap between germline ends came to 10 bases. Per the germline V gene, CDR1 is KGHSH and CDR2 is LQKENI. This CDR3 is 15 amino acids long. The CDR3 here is CASSPPSSPNQPQHF. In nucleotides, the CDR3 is TGTGCCAGCTCACCACCGTCGAGTCCGAATCAGCCCCAGCATTTT.

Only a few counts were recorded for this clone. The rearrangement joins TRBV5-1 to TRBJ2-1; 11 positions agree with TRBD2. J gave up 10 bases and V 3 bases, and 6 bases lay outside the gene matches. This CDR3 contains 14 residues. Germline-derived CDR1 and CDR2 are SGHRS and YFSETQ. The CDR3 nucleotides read TGCGCCAGCAGCTCCTATAGCGGGGGGGCCGAGCAGTTCTTC. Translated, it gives CASSSYSGGAEQFF. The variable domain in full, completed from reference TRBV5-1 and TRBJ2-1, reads KAGVTQTPRYLIKTRGQQVTLSCSPISGHRSVSWYQQTPGQGLQFLFEYFSETQRNKGNFPGRFSGRQFSNSRSEMNVSTLELGDSALYLCASSSYSGGAEQFFGPGTRLTVL.

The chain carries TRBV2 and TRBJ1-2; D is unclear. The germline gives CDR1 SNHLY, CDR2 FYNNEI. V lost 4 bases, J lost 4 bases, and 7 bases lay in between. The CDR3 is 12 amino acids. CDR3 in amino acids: CASSAQAYGYTF. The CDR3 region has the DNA TGTGCCAGCAGTGCCCAGGCCTATGGCTACACCTTC.

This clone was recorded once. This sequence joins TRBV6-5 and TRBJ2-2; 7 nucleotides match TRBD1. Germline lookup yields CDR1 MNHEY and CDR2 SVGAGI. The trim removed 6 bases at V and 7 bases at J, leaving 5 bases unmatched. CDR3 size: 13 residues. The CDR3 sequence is CASRKGAIGELFF. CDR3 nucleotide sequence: TGTGCCAGCAGAAAGGGGGCAATCGGGGAGCTGTTTTTT.

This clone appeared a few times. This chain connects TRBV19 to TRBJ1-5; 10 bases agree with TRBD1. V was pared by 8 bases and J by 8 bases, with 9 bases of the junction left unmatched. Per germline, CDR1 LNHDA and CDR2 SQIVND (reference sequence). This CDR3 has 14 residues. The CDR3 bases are TGTGCCAGTCGGGGACAGGGGAAGAGAGAGCCCCAGCATTTT. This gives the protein CASRGQGKREPQHF.